Presented here are 32 T cell receptor beta chains from one specimen sequenced in a study of CD8 T cells in ankylosing spondylitis. Antigen specificity for these receptors is unknown. One entry per CDR3 protein, called by TCRdb with MiXCR from the 5' RACE reads. The table has fewer than 400,000 distinct CDR3 sequences, 7.5% to 9% seen once. Study results and limitations: Among TCR beta sequences, a motif of under 10 highly homologous variants appeared characteristic of ankylosing spondylitis blood.

Material: blood, either unsorted or a sorted T cell fraction (not recorded which). The receptors stem from a male donor with ankylosing spondylitis.

This clonotype came up many times. This chain joins TRBV5-1 and TRBJ1-1; D remains unclear. The V end was cut by 4 bases, the J end by 0 bases, with 10 bases between. The CDR3 runs to 14 residues. The germline V gene has CDR1 SGHRS and CDR2 YFSETQ. The CDR3 DNA reads as TGCGCCAGCAGCCTGATTACAGTGAACACTGAAGCTTTCTTT. It specifies CASSLITVNTEAFF.

This clonotype was recorded at least ten times. V and J are TRBV20-1 and TRBJ2-7; D is unclear. The CDR3 sequence is 13 residues long. CDR1 DFQATT and CDR2 SNEGSKA come from the germline V gene (reference sequence). V was pared by 2 bases and J by 0 bases, with 8 bases between. CDR3 nucleotides: TGCAGTGCTAGAAGACGGAACTCCTACGAGCAGTACTTC. It translates to CSARRRNSYEQYF.

V usage is TRBV9 and J usage is TRBJ2-7; the D gene is possibly TRBD2 (6 bases). V was clipped by 4 bases and J by 2 bases, with 16 bases between them. This CDR3 has 15 residues. Germline assignment: CDR1 SGDLS and CDR2 YYNGEE. CDR3 protein: CASSQSAGGPYEQYF. Here the CDR3 DNA reads TGTGCCAGCAGCCAATCAGCGGGTGGCCCCTACGAGCAGTACTTC.

Many counts were recorded for this clonotype. The DNA of the CDR3 is TGCGCCAGCAGTTTCGGGACTCCAAGGACTAGCGGGAGGGATGAGCAGTTCTTC. This gives the protein CASSFGTPRTSGRDEQFF. This chain links TRBV23-1 with TRBJ2-1; 15 nucleotides agree with TRBD2. TRBV23-1 is an ORF, with its function uncertain. The CDR3 runs 18 residues. The V segment lost 5 bases and the J segment 8 bases; nucleotides outside the gene matches: 13.

This chain links TRBV7-9 with TRBJ2-2; 12 nucleotides align to TRBD2. Losses at the gene ends were 5 bases for V and 6 bases for J; bases not matched to a gene: 10. The CDR3 is 17 amino acids. Germline lookup yields CDR1 SEHNR and CDR2 FQNEAQ (reference sequence). CDR3 sequence reads: CASSPRTSGAGSGELFF. In DNA form, the CDR3 reads TGTGCCAGCAGCCCCCGGACTAGCGGGGCCGGTTCCGGGGAGCTGTTTTTT.

There are many counts of this clonotype. J is TRBJ2-7 and V is TRBV29-1; possibly TRBD2 for D (5 bases). CDR1 is SQVTM and CDR2 is ANQGSEA in the germline V gene. Trimming pared 5 bases from V and 4 bases from J, leaving 21 bases between. The length of the CDR3 is 15 residues. The CDR3 is CSVKTFSVTSYEQYF. DNA for the CDR3: TGCAGCGTTAAGACCTTTAGCGTAACATCATACGAGCAGTACTTC.

This clonotype was seen repeatedly, ten times or more. The chain is built from TRBV7-3 and TRBJ1-6, with 7 positions matching TRBD1. The CDR3 length is 15 residues. Germline assignment: CDR1 SGHTA and CDR2 FQGTGA. The trim removed 2 bases at V and 7 bases at J, leaving 5 bases unmatched. CDR3 in amino acids: CASSLAPGQNSPLHF. The DNA for the CDR3 is TGTGCCAGCAGCTTAGCGCCGGGACAGAATTCACCCCTCCACTTT.

This clonotype showed up many times. This rearrangement joins TRBV27 to TRBJ1-3; D call uncertain. There are 14 residues in the CDR3. Looked up from germline, CDR1 is MNHEY and CDR2 is SMNVEV (reference sequence). V dropped 5 bases and J dropped 2 bases, with 10 bases sitting between them. In DNA, the CDR3 is TGTGCCAGCAGTCACGGGGAACCTGGAAACACCATATATTTT. This codes for CASSHGEPGNTIYF.

The CDR3 protein is CASTGGWGTEAFF. CDR3 bases: TGTGCCAGCACAGGGGGTTGGGGCACTGAAGCTTTCTTT. The chain couples TRBV25-1 to TRBJ1-1; 7 nucleotides line up with TRBD1. Germline assignment: CDR1 MGHDK and CDR2 SYGVNS. V trimming: 7 bases; J trimming: 4 bases; junction bases outside the gene matches: 6. The CDR3 runs to 13 residues.

This clonotype showed up just a few times. This sequence joins TRBV27 and TRBJ1-2; D may be TRBD1 (6 bases). Trimming removed 7 bases from V and 8 bases from J, with 23 bases in between. This CDR3 contains 15 residues. The V gene's germline CDR1 is MNHEY and CDR2 SMNVEV (reference sequence). The CDR3 region is CASNPGQGTYSGYTF. DNA of the CDR3: TGTGCCAGCAATCCGGGGCAGGGGACGTACTCGGGCTACACCTTC.

The gene calls are TRBV20-1 and TRBJ1-2; TRBD1 is a possible D gene (6 bases). This CDR3 contains 16 residues. Trimming left V 2 bases short and J 0 bases short, with 16 bases between. Germline CDR1 reads DFQATT; CDR2 reads SNEGSKA (reference sequence). The CDR3 nucleotides read TGCAGTGCTAGACGCCTCGGGACATACGCTAACTATGGCTACACCTTC. Translated: CSARRLGTYANYGYTF.

This clonotype was seen a few times. The chain uses TRBV6-5 and TRBJ2-3, with TRBD1 matching over 8 bases. Germline values: CDR1 MNHEY, CDR2 SVGAGI. The CDR3 loop spans 17 amino acids. After removal of 0 bases from V and 1 base from J, the junction contained 6 bases not matched to a gene. The CDR3 region has the DNA TGTGCCAGCAGTTACTCGACCAGGGGGCGAGGCACAGATACGCAGTATTTT. Amino acids: CASSYSTRGRGTDTQYF.

This clonotype was counted at least ten times. V usage is TRBV7-3 and J usage is TRBJ1-2; TRBD1 matches 7 bases. J was trimmed by 4 bases and V by 5 bases; bases with no gene match: 4. Germline CDR1 is SGHTA and CDR2 is FQGTGA. This CDR3 is 13 amino acids long. For the CDR3, the DNA is TGTGCCAGCAGCCGGACAGGAGCCTATGGCTACACCTTC. Its translation is CASSRTGAYGYTF.

This clonotype has only a few counts. In DNA, the CDR3 is TGCGCCAGCAGCCCGGGACAGCACACCGGGGAGCTGTTTTTT. Amino acids: CASSPGQHTGELFF. The chain couples TRBV5-1 to TRBJ2-2, with 7 bases fitting TRBD1. The CDR3 has 14 residues. V was clipped by 4 bases and J by 3 bases; unmatched bases: 3. From germline, CDR1 is SGHRS and CDR2 YFSETQ. Together with reference TRBV5-1 and TRBJ2-2, the CDR3 gives the full variable domain: KAGVTQTPRYLIKTRGQQVTLSCSPISGHRSVSWYQQTPGQGLQFLFEYFSETQRNKGNFPGRFSGRQFSNSRSEMNVSTLELGDSALYLCASSPGQHTGELFFGEGSRLTVL.

This CDR3 reads CSVGSGNTIYF. CDR3 nucleotide sequence: TGCAGCGTTGGAAGCGGAAACACCATATATTTT. The chain has TRBV29-1 and TRBJ1-3; no clear D gene. Germline V gene data show CDR1 as SQVTM and CDR2 as ANQGSEA. The germline V and J ends were trimmed by 4 bases and 4 bases, with 5 bases remaining between them. The CDR3 sequence is 11 residues long.

This clonotype showed up many times. The rearrangement joins TRBV2 to TRBJ2-1; perhaps TRBD2 as D (5 bases). CDR3 length: 13 amino acids. Trimming pared 9 bases from V and 8 bases from J, leaving 17 bases between. Germline V gene lookup returns CDR1 SNHLY and CDR2 FYNNEI. The chain's CDR3 is CASRTGFMDEQFF. The CDR3 coding sequence is TGTGCCAGTAGGACTGGTTTTATGGATGAGCAGTTCTTC.

This clonotype was found a few times. The chain is built from TRBV7-9 and TRBJ2-3, with D unclear. The CDR3 has 15 amino acids. The germline gives CDR1 SEHNR, CDR2 FQNEAQ (reference sequence). Trimming took 3 bases from V and 0 from J, leaving 10 bases between them. CDR3 in amino acids: CASSLSSGSTDTQYF. For the CDR3, the DNA is TGTGCCAGCAGCTTGAGTTCGGGCAGCACAGATACGCAGTATTTT.

This clonotype showed up just a few times. The V call is TRBV3-1, the J call TRBJ1-1; D gene uncertain. This CDR3 comprises 13 residues. The germline V gene has CDR1 LGHDT and CDR2 YNNKEL (reference sequence). V was pared by 4 bases and J by 6 bases, with 12 bases between. CDR3 nucleotides: TGTGCCAGCAGCCCTTGGGGTAGCCCTGAAGCTTTCTTT. Translated, it gives CASSPWGSPEAFF.

This sequence joins TRBV28 and TRBJ2-7, with D possibly matching TRBD2 (7 bases). V gave up 2 bases and J gave up 1 base, with 18 bases separating them. The CDR3 loop spans 17 amino acids. Per germline, CDR1 MDHEN and CDR2 SYDVKM. The CDR3 nucleotides read TGTGCCAGCAGTTTAGGGTTTCGGGGGGCGGTTTCCTACGAGCAGTACTTC. Protein: CASSLGFRGAVSYEQYF.

CDR3 region: CASSRNGNSPLHF. The CDR3 region has the DNA TGTGCCAGTAGTAGGAACGGGAATTCACCCCTCCACTTT. The chain carries TRBV19 and TRBJ1-6; no definite D call. The germline V and J ends were trimmed by 4 bases and 7 bases, with 8 bases remaining between them. Per the germline V gene, CDR1 is LNHDA and CDR2 is SQIVND (reference sequence). There are 13 residues in the CDR3.

This clonotype was counted between two and nine times. This rearrangement joins TRBV20-1 to TRBJ2-1; either TRBD1 or TRBD2 may fit D (5 bases each). This CDR3 has 17 residues. Germline CDR1 is DFQATT and CDR2 is SNEGSKA (reference sequence). Trimming took off 6 bases at V and 4 bases at J, with 25 bases between the two ends. The CDR3 region has the DNA TGCAGTGCCCGTCGGCCGGGACCACTAATCGGTTACAATGAGCAGTTCTTC. This translates into CSARRPGPLIGYNEQFF.

This clonotype occurred a few times. The rearrangement uses TRBV15 and TRBJ2-1; 7 nucleotides align to TRBD2. There are 14 residues in the CDR3. The V segment lost 8 bases and the J segment 7 bases; nucleotides outside the gene matches: 11. The germline CDR1 and CDR2 sequences are LNHNV and YYDKDF (reference sequence). The CDR3 coding sequence is TGTGCCACCCAGTCCTCCGCGGGGGAGAATGAGCAGTTCTTC. Its translation: CATQSSAGENEQFF.

This clonotype was found a few times. This chain connects TRBV27 to TRBJ1-5; no definite D call. The CDR3 is made up of 13 amino acids. Germline V lookup: CDR1 MNHEY, CDR2 SMNVEV (reference sequence). V was trimmed by 7 bases and J by 5 bases, leaving 12 bases between them. The CDR3 reads CASTAGSHQPQHF. In DNA form, the CDR3 reads TGTGCCAGCACCGCGGGGTCTCATCAGCCCCAGCATTTT.

This chain uses TRBV6-2 or TRBV6-3 with TRBJ2-4; TRBD1 might be the D (6 bases). The CDR3 runs 13 residues. Deletions cut 4 bases from V and 6 bases from J, with 10 bases between. Per the germline V gene, CDR1 is MNHEY and CDR2 is SVGEGT. CDR3 amino acids: CASSSLGGNIQYF. The CDR3 nucleotides are TGTGCCAGCAGTTCGTTAGGGGGAAACATTCAGTACTTC.

This clonotype was picked up many times. CDR3 loop: CASSLAGGGQPQHF. The CDR3 DNA reads TGTGCCAGCAGTTTGGCAGGGGGCGGGCAGCCCCAGCATTTT. The genes are TRBV12-3 or TRBV12-4 and TRBJ1-5; 8 bases line up with TRBD1. After removal of 3 bases from V and 7 bases from J, the junction contained 5 bases not matched to a gene. The CDR3 runs 14 residues.

This clonotype was picked up a small number of times. J is TRBJ2-1 and V is TRBV24-1; D is perhaps TRBD2 (5 bases). Germline CDR1 KGHDR, CDR2 SFDVKD. V was pared by 4 bases and J by 7 bases, with 7 bases between. The CDR3 extends over 12 amino acids. The CDR3 spells CATSESGNEQFF. In nucleotides, the CDR3 is TGTGCCACCAGTGAAAGCGGTAATGAGCAGTTCTTC.

This clonotype was recorded a few times. The CDR3 loop reads CASSLAGPPPPREQFF. For the CDR3, the DNA is TGTGCCAGCAGCTTAGCCGGGCCGCCTCCTCCCAGGGAGCAGTTCTTC. The gene calls are TRBV7-3 and TRBJ2-1; D ambiguous. The germline V gene has CDR1 SGHTA and CDR2 FQGTGA. This CDR3 is 16 amino acids long. Trimming removed 2 bases at V and 10 bases at J, with 21 bases between.

This clonotype turned up a few times. This chain connects TRBV7-9 to TRBJ2-5; 7 nucleotides match TRBD2. The germline V gene has CDR1 SEHNR and CDR2 FQNEAQ (reference sequence). The CDR3 is 17 amino acids. V gave up 6 bases and J gave up 4 bases; unmatched junction bases: 17. CDR3 bases: TGTGCCAGCAGTCACTCCGGGGCGGGAGCCGATTTAGAGACCCAGTACTTC. This gives the protein CASSHSGAGADLETQYF.

The chain is built from TRBV2 and TRBJ2-6; D possibly uses TRBD1 or TRBD2 (5 bases each). The ends were cut back, 7 bases at V and 0 bases at J, with 13 bases in the middle. Germline CDR1 SNHLY, CDR2 FYNNEI. This CDR3 has 16 amino acids. The CDR3 sequence is CASIRGRNSGANVLTF. The DNA of the CDR3 is TGTGCCAGCATACGGGGACGGAACTCTGGGGCCAACGTCCTGACTTTC.

The table lists this clonotype with a few counts. V and J are TRBV11-1 and TRBJ2-7; 12 nucleotides align to TRBD2. The CDR3 totals 15 residues. Germline values: CDR1 SGHAT, CDR2 FQDESV (reference sequence). Trimming cost V 5 bases and J 3 bases; bases outside gene matches: 5. The CDR3 loop is CASSRTSGKDYEQYF. The CDR3 DNA follows: TGTGCCAGCAGCAGGACTAGCGGGAAAGACTACGAGCAGTACTTC.

V and J are TRBV27 and TRBJ2-3; the D gene is possibly TRBD2 (6 bases). Germline V gene lookup returns CDR1 MNHEY and CDR2 SMNVEV (reference sequence). This CDR3 is 14 amino acids long. Trimming removed 5 bases from V and 6 bases from J, with 15 bases in between. The CDR3 is CASSQWEEADTQYF. For the CDR3, the DNA is TGTGCCAGCAGTCAGTGGGAGGAAGCCGATACGCAGTATTTT.

V and J are TRBV12-3 or TRBV12-4 and TRBJ1-2, with D possibly being TRBD1 (5 bases). V was cut by 6 bases and J by 6 bases, with 17 bases left in between. This CDR3 spans 14 amino acids. The CDR3 DNA follows: TGTGCCAGCAGGGACTGGGGGGAGGGCGATGGCTACACCTTC. The encoded protein is CASRDWGEGDGYTF.